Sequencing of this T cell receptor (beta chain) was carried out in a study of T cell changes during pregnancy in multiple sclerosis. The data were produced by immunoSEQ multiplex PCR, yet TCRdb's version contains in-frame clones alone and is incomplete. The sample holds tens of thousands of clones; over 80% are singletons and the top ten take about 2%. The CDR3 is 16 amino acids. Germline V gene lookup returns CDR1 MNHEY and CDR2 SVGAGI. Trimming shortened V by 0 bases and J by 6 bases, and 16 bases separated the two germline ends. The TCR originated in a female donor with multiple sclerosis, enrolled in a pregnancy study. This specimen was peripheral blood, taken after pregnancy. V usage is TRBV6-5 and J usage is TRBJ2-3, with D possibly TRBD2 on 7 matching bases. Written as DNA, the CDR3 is TGTGCCAGCAGTTACTCAGGGGGAGGGGGGTCCGATACGCAGTATTTT. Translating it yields CASSYSGGGGSDTQYF.